Below, 26 T cell receptor beta chains from the same sample are listed, as sequenced in a study of blood T cells in healthy people across ages. For the second PCR, which ran for roughly 7 to 11 cycles, a sample-barcoded 5' primer and a J-beta primer mix were used. In TCRdb, the 5' RACE reads were re-called with MiXCR into one record per CDR3 protein. The sample lists fewer than 1,200,000 distinct CDR3 sequences, about 25% occurring once. These data are also associated with another study on T cells of mothers and their children.

The source material was blood. These TCRs come from a girl aged 2-10 years in good health.

The chain couples TRBV5-1 to TRBJ2-5, with 7 bases identical to TRBD1. The last part of the DNA fits TRBJ2-7 better; the J call may be wrong. This CDR3 is built from 13 residues. Germline lookup yields CDR1 SGHRS and CDR2 YFSETQ. The CDR3 loop is CASRSDRAYEQYF. The CDR3 DNA reads TGCGCCAGCAGATCCGACAGGGCCTACGAGCAGTACTTC.

This clonotype was counted a few times. The V and J genes are TRBV6-1 and TRBJ1-3; D not certain. The ends were cut back, 0 bases at V and 5 bases at J, with 8 bases in the middle. This CDR3 is built from 14 residues. The germline CDR1 and CDR2 sequences are MNHNS and SASEGT. CDR3 sequence (DNA): TGTGCCAGCAGTGAAGCCCCGGCCAGAAACACCATATATTTT. It translates to CASSEAPARNTIYF.

This clonotype showed up just a few times. V gene TRBV7-9 combines with J gene TRBJ2-5; 8 nucleotides line up with TRBD2. The CDR3 contains 17 residues. Germline V gives CDR1 SEHNR, CDR2 FQNEAQ (reference sequence). The J segment lost 1 base and the V segment lost 1 base, leaving 8 bases of the junction unmatched. The CDR3 region is CASSLEASGGLQETQYF. The CDR3, as DNA: TGTGCCAGCAGCTTAGAGGCCAGCGGGGGCCTCCAAGAGACCCAGTACTTC.

This chain joins TRBV12-5 and TRBJ2-6; D is perhaps TRBD1 (6 bases). This CDR3 has 20 amino acids. Germline-derived CDR1 and CDR2 are LGHNT and FRNRAP. V was shortened by 1 base and J by 2 bases, with 21 bases between the two germline ends. The CDR3 DNA is TGTGCTAGTGGTTTGGGCTACGACGGACAGACCTTCGCTGGGGCCAACGTCCTGACTTTC. It is translated as CASGLGYDGQTFAGANVLTF.

This clonotype occurred many times. The chain uses TRBV12-3 or TRBV12-4 and TRBJ1-5; tentatively, D is TRBD1 (5 bases). This CDR3 is built from 13 residues. V was shortened by 6 bases and J by 5 bases, with 11 bases between the two germline ends. CDR3 residues: CASRGQADQPQHF. CDR3 nucleotides: TGTGCCAGCAGGGGGCAGGCGGATCAGCCCCAGCATTTT.

The J gene is TRBJ2-7, the V gene TRBV20-1; TRBD1 matches at 8 bases. V shed 4 bases and J 4 bases; nucleotides not matched to a gene: 3. Per germline, CDR1 DFQATT and CDR2 SNEGSKA (reference sequence). This CDR3 is built from 12 residues. CDR3: CSATRTGYEQYF. CDR3 bases: TGCAGTGCTACCAGGACAGGGTACGAGCAGTACTTC.

This clonotype turned up a few times. This chain uses TRBV5-1 with TRBJ1-4; no definite D call. Trimming cost V 6 bases and J 4 bases, with 13 bases left between them. The CDR3 runs 14 residues. Looked up from germline, CDR1 is SGHRS and CDR2 is YFSETQ. The CDR3 region has the DNA TGCGCCAGCACCGCAGGTGAAGGTAATGAAAAACTGTTTTTT. Protein product: CASTAGEGNEKLFF. Together with reference TRBV5-1 and TRBJ1-4, the CDR3 gives the full variable domain: KAGVTQTPRYLIKTRGQQVTLSCSPISGHRSVSWYQQTPGQGLQFLFEYFSETQRNKGNFPGRFSGRQFSNSRSEMNVSTLELGDSALYLCASTAGEGNEKLFFGSGTQLSVL.

This clonotype was counted only a few times. The gene calls are TRBV11-2 and TRBJ2-1; no reliable D call. V lost 4 bases to trimming and J lost 12 bases, with 13 bases between them. The length of the CDR3 is 12 residues. Germline assignment: CDR1 SGHAT and CDR2 FQNNGV. The CDR3 is CASSSEYARQFF. CDR3 coding DNA: TGTGCCAGCAGCTCAGAATACGCCCGGCAGTTCTTC.

This clonotype occurred once. Without the conserved terminal phenylalanine or tryptophan, this CDR3 likely stems from a read error. The gene calls are TRBV28 and TRBJ1-2; D not resolved. Trimming took 2 bases from V and 4 from J, leaving 14 bases between them. Germline V gene sequence: CDR1 MDHEN, CDR2 SYDVKM. The CDR3 loop spans 15 amino acids. The CDR3 loop is CASSLNPPAVYGYTL. The DNA for the CDR3 is TGTGCCAGCAGTTTAAACCCCCCGGCCGTCTATGGCTACACCCTC.

A few counts support this clonotype. V usage is TRBV20-1 and J usage is TRBJ2-5; 8 nucleotides match TRBD2. Germline V gene data show CDR1 as DFQATT and CDR2 as SNEGSKA (reference sequence). After removal of 2 bases from V and 3 bases from J, the junction contained 8 bases not matched to a gene. The CDR3 is 15 amino acids. CDR3 sequence reads: CSARRQRELEETQYF. CDR3 DNA sequence: TGCAGTGCTAGAAGGCAGCGGGAGTTGGAAGAGACCCAGTACTTC.

This rearrangement joins TRBV28 to TRBJ2-7, with no clear D. Germline loops: CDR1 MDHEN, CDR2 SYDVKM. This CDR3 contains 16 residues. Between the trimmed V and J ends, which lost 4 bases and 0 bases, there was a span of 16 bases. CDR3 protein: CASSSKDGIPSYEQYF. The DNA of the CDR3 is TGTGCCAGCAGTTCCAAGGACGGAATCCCCTCCTACGAGCAGTACTTC.

The rearrangement joins TRBV28 to TRBJ2-1; D tentatively fits TRBD1 or TRBD2 (5 bases each). Germline loops: CDR1 MDHEN, CDR2 SYDVKM. The V end was cut by 4 bases, the J end by 9 bases, with 13 bases between. The CDR3 totals 13 residues. The CDR3 loop reads CASSSAGTVEQFF. CDR3 coding DNA: TGTGCCAGCAGTTCCGCCGGGACGGTTGAGCAGTTCTTC.

In this sample, this clonotype turned up a few times. The CDR3 coding sequence is TGTGCCAGCAGTTCACCGCGGACTAGCGGGGACATATACAATGAGCAGTTCTTC. It codes for CASSSPRTSGDIYNEQFF. The genes are TRBV12-3 or TRBV12-4 and TRBJ2-1; 12 bases are a match to TRBD2. J was trimmed by 4 bases and V by 4 bases; bases with no gene match: 11. The CDR3 is made up of 18 amino acids.

There are a few counts of this clonotype. This rearrangement joins TRBV29-1 to TRBJ2-1; 8 nucleotides line up with TRBD2. V lost 7 bases, J lost 5 bases, and 4 bases stayed unmatched. Germline lookup yields CDR1 SQVTM and CDR2 ANQGSEA. The CDR3 extends over 12 amino acids. The CDR3 DNA follows: TGCAGCGGAACTAGCGGTAACAATGAGCAGTTCTTC. This codes for CSGTSGNNEQFF.

In its sample, this clonotype was seen a few times. The chain uses TRBV12-3 or TRBV12-4 and TRBJ2-1; the D is unclear. The CDR3 runs 22 residues. V was shortened by 8 bases and J by 0 bases, with 35 bases between the two germline ends. This CDR3 reads CASGSLPGPELPERRSYNEQFF. CDR3 coding DNA: TGTGCCAGCGGTTCTCTCCCCGGGCCTGAACTACCGGAGAGACGCTCCTACAATGAGCAGTTCTTC.

The CDR3 sequence is CASTGTSGASYNEQFF. For the CDR3, the DNA is TGTGCCAGCACTGGGACTAGCGGTGCCTCCTACAATGAGCAGTTCTTC. The chain joins TRBV25-1 to TRBJ2-1; 11 bases align to TRBD2. The CDR3 has 16 amino acids. Germline lookup yields CDR1 MGHDK and CDR2 SYGVNS. With 7 bases clipped from V and 0 bases from J, the junction kept 5 bases outside the gene matches.

With respect to this clonotype: A read error may account for a junction end that differs from germline. J is TRBJ2-1 and V is TRBV6-6, with 7 bases fitting TRBD2. The CDR3 totals 16 residues. Germline values: CDR1 MNHNY, CDR2 SVGAGI (reference sequence). CDR3 residues: CASSYGAGVSYNEQFF. The CDR3 DNA is TGCGCCAGCAGTTACGGGGCGGGGGTCTCCTACAATGAGCAGTTCTTC.

As regards this clonotype: This could be a read error, since a much larger clone is one nucleotide away. J is TRBJ2-4 and V is TRBV9, with D possibly TRBD1 on 6 matching bases. Germline V gene data show CDR1 as SGDLS and CDR2 as YYNGEE. CDR3 length equals 14 residues. The CDR3 sequence: CASSGRQAEDIQNF. CDR3 nucleotide sequence: TGTGCCAGCAGCGGCCGACAGGCGGAAGACATTCAGAACTTC.

This clonotype appeared a single time. V usage is TRBV7-2 and J usage is TRBJ1-5; D is unclear. The V and J ends lost 7 bases and 5 bases respectively, with 15 bases between them. The CDR3 covers 14 residues. CDR1 SGHTA and CDR2 FQGNSA come from the germline V gene. This CDR3 reads CASTSRGGDQPQHF. The CDR3 DNA reads as TGTGCCAGCACCTCTCGGGGTGGGGATCAGCCCCAGCATTTT.

This clonotype was seen a few times. V and J are TRBV4-2 and TRBJ1-1; tentatively, D is TRBD1 (6 bases). Germline lookup yields CDR1 LGHNA and CDR2 YNFKEQ. CDR3 size: 13 residues. The V end lost 1 base, the J end lost 4 bases, and 7 bases lay between the germline ends. This CDR3 reads CASSQGTATEAFF. In DNA, the CDR3 is TGTGCCAGCAGCCAAGGGACAGCCACTGAAGCTTTCTTT.

The chain combines TRBV4-1 with TRBJ2-5, with 9 bases lining up with TRBD1. The J call may be faulty, since TRBJ2-7 better matches the DNA end. The V gene's germline CDR1 is MGHRA and CDR2 YSYEKL. The CDR3 spans 13 residues. CDR3 DNA sequence: TGCGCCAGCAGGGGGACAGGGAGGAACGAGCAGTACTTC. It specifies CASRGTGRNEQYF.

As concerns this clonotype: In this CDR3 the conserved last residue, phenylalanine or tryptophan, is missing, so a read error is likely. The chain uses TRBV28 and TRBJ2-5, with 8 bases identical to TRBD1. Germline V lookup: CDR1 MDHEN, CDR2 SYDVKM. V lost 7 bases to trimming and J lost 1 base; unmatched junction nucleotides: 11. The length of the CDR3 is 16 residues. The CDR3 DNA is TGTGCCAGCACCTCTAGGCAGGGGGCGATCCAAGAGACCCAGTACTCC. Amino acids: CASTSRQGAIQETQYS.

As regards this clonotype: Relative to the germline gene, one junction end is altered; a read error may explain this. The chain recombines TRBV4-2 with TRBJ2-1; 12 positions agree with TRBD2. The length of the CDR3 is 17 residues. The germline V gene has CDR1 LGHNA and CDR2 YNFKEQ. In DNA form, the CDR3 reads TGTACCAGCAGCCAAGAGGCCCTAGCGGGGGGGCCAATTGAGCAGTTCTTC. Encoded protein: CTSSQEALAGGPIEQFF.

As DNA, the CDR3 is TGTGCCAGTACTTGGGGATCAGGCACTGAAGCTTTCTTT. Its protein product is CASTWGSGTEAFF. The chain joins TRBV19 to TRBJ1-1; D call uncertain. Germline V gives CDR1 LNHDA, CDR2 SQIVND (reference sequence). Trimming stripped 7 bases from V and 4 bases from J, with 13 bases between. The CDR3 has 13 residues.

This chain uses TRBV7-9 with TRBJ2-5; D might be TRBD1 or TRBD2, each matching 6 bases. CDR1 and CDR2 (germline): SEHNR, FQNEAQ (reference sequence). The CDR3 spans 14 residues. Between the trimmed V and J ends, which lost 5 bases and 5 bases, there was a span of 15 bases. The CDR3 is CASSPIGGLETQYF. CDR3 sequence (DNA): TGTGCCAGCAGCCCGATCGGGGGCCTGGAGACCCAGTACTTC. Full variable domain (rest looked up from reference TRBV7-9 and TRBJ2-5): DTGVSQNPRHKITKRGQNVTFRCDPISEHNRLYWYRQTLGQGPEFLTYFQNEAQLEKSRLLSDRFSAERPKGSFSTLEIQRTEQGDSAMYLCASSPIGGLETQYFGPGTRLLVL.

This clonotype was observed a few times. The rearrangement uses TRBV5-1 and TRBJ2-5; maybe TRBD2 (8 bases). With 0 bases removed from V and 5 bases from J, the gap between germline ends came to 14 bases. Germline V CDR1 and CDR2: SGHRS, YFSETQ. There are 15 residues in the CDR3. The chain's CDR3 is CASSLEGAGGETQYF. DNA for the CDR3: TGCGCCAGCAGCTTGGAGGGGGCGGGAGGCGAGACCCAGTACTTC.